The clone carrying this TCR beta chain was detected only once. V was pared by 4 bases and J by 14 bases, with 15 bases between. From germline, CDR1 is LNHDA and CDR2 SQIVND (reference sequence). This CDR3 region has 13 residues. This specimen comes from a study of OX40 agonist ivuxolimab in advanced cancers. Study summary: With a range of 23 to 79, age averaged roughly 60 years, and around 80% were male.

No patient had autoimmune disease or received systemic immunosuppression. Peripheral blood came from all dose cohorts at three timepoints. Only in-frame clones appear in the TCRdb table, and some are missing; sequencing was by immunoSEQ multiplex PCR. The sample contains some 50,000 clones, about 81% of which appear only once. The rearrangement links TRBV19 to TRBJ1-6; D remains unclear. Source: CD4+ or CD8+ T cells sorted from blood, taken in a trial of the OX40 agonist ivuxolimab. The clonotype comes from an adult with an advanced solid tumor such as melanoma, head and neck, liver or kidney cancer. The CDR3 DNA is TGTGCCAGTAGTAGAGGCTCAACTGGGACCCTCCACTTT. Encoded protein: CASSRGSTGTLHF.